This T cell receptor beta chain was found in a study of blood T cell repertoires in COVID-19. Trimming shortened V by 2 bases and J by 3 bases, and 10 bases separated the two germline ends. The CDR3 has 14 residues. Germline CDR1 LNHNV, CDR2 YYDKDF (reference sequence). There are a few counts of this clone. The table came from immunoSEQ multiplex PCR; TCRdb's copy has only in-frame clones and leaves some out. The sample contains 120,000 to 150,000 clones, approximately 86% of which appear only once. The sequencing sample was made of peripheral blood. The J gene is TRBJ1-1, the V gene TRBV15; D is unresolved. This TCR was recovered from a woman aged 55-69 years with acute or convalescent COVID-19. The CDR3 protein is CATSRPRVDTEAFF. In nucleotides, the CDR3 is TGTGCCACCAGCAGACCCCGGGTTGACACTGAAGCTTTCTTT. The full variable domain, in which reference TRBV15 and TRBJ1-1 provide the parts outside the CDR3, is DAMVIQNPRYQVTQFGKPVTLSCSQTLNHNVMYWYQQKSSQAPKLLFHYYDKDFNNEADTPDNFQSRRPNTSFCFLDIRSPGLGDTAMYLCATSRPRVDTEAFFGQGTRLTVV.